A selection of T cell receptor beta chains follows, all from one sample in a study of CD4+ T cells in melanoma. Here immunoSEQ multiplex PCR was the method, and the copy in TCRdb shows in-frame clones only, minus some. Here the sample spans 17,000 or so clones, 81% being singletons. Sequencing was done on a sample of cells from a culture (not recorded whether cultured in vitro). The receptors here all came from a human donor with melanoma. Each CDR3 is given with its conserved first and last residue. The order of the fields is CDR3 DNA, CDR3 protein, V gene, J gene, D gene, clone size. D genes are given only for firm matches. Clone size is stated in some rows and not others, as once, few, many or a class when expanded.

TGTGCCAGCAGCTTAGAATTGTACCGGCCTGAAGCTTTCTTT	CASSLELYRPEAFF	TRBV7-9	TRBJ1-1	.	.
TGCGCCAGCAGCCCCCTGGGCAGTATTAACACCGGGGAGCTGTTTTTT	CASSPLGSINTGELFF	TRBV4-1	TRBJ2-2	.	.
TGTGCCAGCAGCTCGTCCGAGGGGAATGAGCAGTTCTTC	CASSSSEGNEQFF	TRBV7-7	TRBJ2-1	.	few
TGCGCCAGCAGCTTCCAGGGTGAAGAGACCCAGTACTTC	CASSFQGEETQYF	TRBV5-1	TRBJ2-5	.	.
TGTGCCAGTAGACCCACAGGGGAATGGGGCAATCAGCCCCAGCATTTT	CASRPTGEWGNQPQHF	TRBV19	TRBJ1-5	TRBD1	.
TGCGCCAGCAGCCAACGCTCTGAGCAGTTCTTC	CASSQRSEQFF	TRBV4-1	TRBJ2-1	.	.
TGCAGCGTTGCTACAGGGGTCCCCAACTATGGCTACACCTTC	CSVATGVPNYGYTF	TRBV29-1	TRBJ1-2	TRBD1	.
TGCGCCAGCAGCCGACGGGAGAACACTGAAGCTTTCTTT	CASSRRENTEAFF	TRBV4-1	TRBJ1-1	.	.
TGTGCCAGCAGTGAAAGCCGACCGAACACTGAAGCTTTCTTT	CASSESRPNTEAFF	TRBV6-1	TRBJ1-1	.	.
TGTGCCCCCCCAGGGCAGGGTAACAATCAGCCCCAGCATTTT	CAPPGQGNNQPQHF	TRBV2	TRBJ1-5	.	once
TGCGCCAGCAGTCCCGAGGGGGGGCTGGGCTATGGCTACACCTTC	CASSPEGGLGYGYTF	TRBV10-2	TRBJ1-2	.	.
TGTGCCAGCAGCTTGGCCCAAGAGACCCAGTACTTC	CASSLAQETQYF	TRBV5-4	TRBJ2-5	.	.
TGTGCCATCAGTGAAAGGGGAACCGGGGAGCTGTTTTTT	CAISERGTGELFF	TRBV10-3	TRBJ2-2	.	once